The entry below gives a single T cell receptor beta chain sequence along with its context. Its antigen specificity is not known. No much larger clone is present one base from it, and per-base qualities are unavailable. The library was made by the immunoSEQ multiplex PCR assay. For most patients, genomic DNA was isolated with the Qiagen DNeasy Blood and Tissue Kit and sent frozen to Adaptive Biotechnologies for TCR sequencing. High-throughput TCR-beta CDR3 sequencing of genomic DNA from most patients was performed by Adaptive Biotechnologies. The paper's data handling went like this. Adaptive's ImmunoSEQ software was the source of the TCR sequencing data for fewer than 20 patients, while a few other patients were processed with MiXCR and VDJtools. To correct CD4 versus CD8 sorting errors, sequences present in both subsets at a frequency ratio below 5:1 were removed. Because the origin of CDR3 nucleotide sequences shared between donor and recipient could not be assigned, those sequences were removed. Alloreactive clones required at least 2-fold expansion over unstimulated cells and minimum CFSE-low frequency of 0.002% (template counts) or 0.001% (read counts). Clones were considered mappable if detected in sequenced pre-transplant spleen, lymph node, or MLR CFSE-low populations of the donor or recipient. Cumulative frequency of alloreactive clones was calculated as a percentage of all sequences weighted by copy number. The clones in this table, taken by TCRdb from immuneACCESS, are in-frame only. Not every clone is retained; where verified, under half of the shortfall comes from an unresolved V gene, and the cause of the rest is unknown. For V, J and clone size, that table is used; D and trimming come from the DNA. A total of over 100,000 clones appear in this sample, approximately 94% of them only once. The ten top clones hold roughly 0.24% of the sample.

The intended sense of this specimen's time point label: cells obtained before transplantation from donor or recipient. CD3+CD4+ and CD3+CD8+ populations were FACS-sorted from unstimulated pre-transplant donor and recipient cells taken from spleen or lymph nodes. V and J lose 3 bases and 8 bases, and a span of 23 bases separates them. The CDR3 measures 16 amino acids from cysteine to phenylalanine. The CDR3 DNA has 48 bases and is translated from base 1. CDR1 SGHDT and CDR2 YYEEEE are derived from the germline V gene. This specimen comes from a study of graft-versus-host responses after intestinal transplantation (dated by TCRdb to about 2021). For the study in its entirety: Multivisceral, liver-intestinal, or isolated intestinal transplants were received by the recipients. Bulk TCR-beta CDR3 sequencing was used to track graft-versus-host and host-versus-graft alloreactive T cell clones in the graft, circulation and bone marrow after intestinal transplantation. Anti-thymocyte globulin induction was given to all recipients, followed by maintenance tacrolimus and steroids for about 3 years. Alloreactive clones were identified by sequencing pre-transplant mixed lymphocyte reaction products and comparing them with unstimulated pre-transplant donor and recipient T cells. Instead of going to the commercial service, samples from three later patients were sequenced in-house on an Illumina MiSeq and processed with MiXCR. A peak of at least 4% donor T cells among recipient peripheral blood mononuclear cells was the definition used for donor T cell macrochimerism. The cohort enrolled about two dozen intestinal transplant recipients, one of whom was a retransplant, and a few patients without pretransplant specimens were excluded. What the work shows at the level of the full study, not this receptor alone: High GvH to HvG T cell clonal ratios were observed in the allografts of patients with donor T cell macrochimerism. Early after transplant, peak levels of circulating GvH clones were associated with declines in HvG clones. GvH clones were detected in recipient bone marrow, and some of these GvH clones were observed earlier in ileal mucosa or blood, consistent with an intestinal mucosal origin. Conclusions were limited by the relatively low number and heterogeneity of intestinal transplant patients.

The TCR comes from a human donor who was the organ donor for an intestinal transplant. The chain was built from TRBV5-6 and TRBJ1-2, with the D gene not confidently named. The source material was unstimulated CD4+ T cells sorted from spleen or lymph node cells, sampled before transplant. The CDR3 protein sequence reads: CASSWAGRVHVSGYTF. DNA sequence: TGTGCCAGCAGCTGGGCGGGGAGAGTGCATGTAAGCGGCTACACCTTC.